This T cell receptor beta chain was captured in a study of cytomegalovirus exposure and HLA in healthy donors. Looking at the study overall: For the roughly 400 genotyped donors, 65% to 90% fell within the Caucasian-associated ancestry cluster. Study-wide findings and caveats: With DRB1 most and HLA-C fewest, TCR association rates differed between HLA loci in a later analysis. Excluded: some indistinguishable V segments such as TRBV6-2 and TRBV6-3.

Samples came from healthy bone marrow donors. A few counts support this clone. What it recognizes is unknown. The V gene end was trimmed by 6 bases and the J gene end by 2 bases; junction bases not matched to a gene: 5. This CDR3 region has 14 residues. Germline V gene sequence: CDR1 SNHLY, CDR2 FYNNEI. The primer mix had 60 Vbeta and 13 Jbeta primers. Data came from immunoSEQ multiplex PCR; TCRdb stores just in-frame clones and leaves some out. Of around 69,000 clones in the sample, about 70% were seen once. The TCR comes from a woman between 50 and 59 years old in good health and CMV-seropositive. Specimen: PBMCs. The gene calls are TRBV2 and TRBJ2-7; TRBD1 matches 9 bases. CDR3: CASSLQGAPYEQYF. The CDR3 DNA sequence: TGTGCCAGCAGCTTACAGGGGGCCCCCTACGAGCAGTACTTC.